This T cell receptor beta chain was found in a study of shared clonotypes between healthy human individuals. Concerning this clone: Its antigen remains unidentified.

Study results and caveats: Lower generation probabilities were found for non-shared clonotypes than for those shared by all four donors.

TCRdb's table, derived via immunoSEQ multiplex PCR, lists solely in-frame clones and lacks some. The repertoire holds hundreds of thousands of clones, 60% to 80% seen once, with 1.8% in the top ten. Sample: memory CD4+ T cells sorted from blood. Subset reported: CD45RA-negative fraction. This clonotype was obtained from a woman under 40 in good health.

The CDR3 DNA reads as TGTGCCAGCAGCCCCCGCTGGGACTCAAACACCGGGGAGCTGTTTTTT. It translates to CASSPRWDSNTGELFF. The rearrangement uses TRBV7-2 and TRBJ2-2; tentative D call: TRBD2 (6 bases). CDR3 size: 16 residues. Germline CDR1 SGHTA, CDR2 FQGNSA. V was pared by 5 bases and J by 2 bases, with 15 bases between.